The 17 T cell receptor beta chains presented below share a single source sample, sequenced in a study of control samples from healthy donors and cancer patients. Using immunoSEQ multiplex PCR, the repertoire was profiled, and TCRdb retains in-frame clones only, with some absent. The table has about 150,000 clones, more than 85% seen once. The specimen was blood. These receptors were obtained from a woman between 40 and 55 years old in good health.

The CDR3 here is CASSPQGQWKEKLFF. CDR3 nucleotides: TGTGCCAGCAGCCCTCAGGGACAGTGGAAGGAAAAACTGTTTTTT. The rearrangement joins TRBV13 to TRBJ1-4; 7 positions agree with TRBD1. Germline V CDR1 and CDR2: PRHDT, FYEKMQ (reference sequence). CDR3 length: 15 residues. The J segment lost 8 bases and the V segment lost 5 bases, leaving 11 bases of the junction unmatched.

V usage is TRBV7-9 and J usage is TRBJ1-2; 7 bases are a match to TRBD1. The CDR3 covers 14 residues. The germline V gene encodes CDR1 SEHNR and CDR2 FQNEAQ (reference sequence). Trimming cost V 5 bases and J 8 bases; bases outside gene matches: 11. The CDR3 is CASSLEQGLGGYTF. The CDR3 DNA reads as TGTGCCAGCAGCCTGGAACAGGGGCTTGGCGGCTACACCTTC.

The sample holds one count of this clone. CDR3 sequence (DNA): TGTGCCATCAGTGAGACAGGGGGAGAGGGGCCCCAGCATTTT. Encoded protein: CAISETGGEGPQHF. This chain joins TRBV10-3 and TRBJ1-5; 8 bases are shared with TRBD1. V was clipped by 2 bases and J by 9 bases; unmatched bases: 6. Per the germline V gene, CDR1 is ENHRY and CDR2 is SYGVKD. This CDR3 comprises 14 residues.

The J gene is TRBJ1-6, the V gene TRBV19; D may be TRBD1 (5 bases). The length of the CDR3 is 17 residues. V lost 3 bases and J lost 0, with 12 bases in between. Germline CDR1 LNHDA, CDR2 SQIVND (reference sequence). The CDR3 reads CASSMGTVSSYNSPLHF. In nucleotides, the CDR3 is TGTGCCAGTAGTATGGGGACGGTGAGCTCCTATAATTCACCCCTCCACTTT.

The V call is TRBV5-8, the J call TRBJ1-6; 7 bases align to TRBD1. The CDR3 runs to 15 residues. The V and J ends lost 6 bases and 6 bases, in that order; junction bases with no gene match: 9. Germline V lookup: CDR1 SGHTS, CDR2 YDEGEE. Here the CDR3 DNA reads TGTGCCAGCAATAGGGAGGGGGCCTTTAATTCACCCCTCCACTTT. Translated: CASNREGAFNSPLHF.

Remarks on this clone: Other DNA sequences of this sample code for an identical CDR3. The chain has TRBV18 and TRBJ1-1; D remains unclear. The CDR3 is 15 residues long. V was cut by 0 bases and J by 1 base, with 9 bases left in between. Germline CDR1 KGHSH, CDR2 LQKENI. The CDR3 DNA reads TGTGCCAGCTCACCACCGGTCCGAGGGAACACTGAAGCTTTCTTT. Translated, it gives CASSPPVRGNTEAFF.

The chain couples TRBV23-1 to TRBJ1-1, with D uncertain. TRBV23-1 is recorded as an ORF, its role being uncertain. The CDR3 has 12 residues. V was trimmed by 0 bases and J by 6 bases, leaving 5 bases between them. CDR3 protein: CASSQSWPEAFF. As DNA, the CDR3 is TGCGCCAGCAGTCAATCCTGGCCTGAAGCTTTCTTT.

The J gene is TRBJ2-1, the V gene TRBV3-1 (or the pseudogene TRBV3-2); D gene uncertain. CDR3 length equals 10 residues. Trimming pared 7 bases from V and 8 bases from J, leaving 6 bases between. Germline lookup yields CDR1 LGHDT and CDR2 YNNKEL (reference sequence). As DNA, the CDR3 is TGTGCCAGCAAAGGCGATGAGCAGTTCTTC. Translated, it gives CASKGDEQFF.

The rearrangement uses TRBV5-1 and TRBJ1-2; 9 bases agree with TRBD1. V lost 0 bases and J lost 3; bases outside the gene matches: 3. The CDR3 covers 15 residues. Germline V gene sequence: CDR1 SGHRS, CDR2 YFSETQ. The CDR3 loop reads CASSLGTGGDYGYTF. The CDR3 DNA reads TGCGCCAGCAGCTTGGGAACAGGGGGCGACTATGGCTACACCTTC. Based on the CDR3 plus reference TRBV5-1 and TRBJ1-2, the full variable domain is KAGVTQTPRYLIKTRGQQVTLSCSPISGHRSVSWYQQTPGQGLQFLFEYFSETQRNKGNFPGRFSGRQFSNSRSEMNVSTLELGDSALYLCASSLGTGGDYGYTFGSGTRLTVV.

The CDR3 protein is CASRSSGEEKETQYF. Here the CDR3 DNA reads TGTGCCAGCAGAAGTAGCGGGGAGGAAAAAGAGACCCAGTACTTC. The chain joins TRBV5-4 to TRBJ2-5; the match to TRBD2 covers 8 bases. With 5 bases clipped from V and 3 bases from J, the junction kept 9 bases outside the gene matches. The CDR3 contains 15 residues. Germline V gene sequence: CDR1 SGHNT, CDR2 YYREEE (reference sequence).

This clone occurred once. V is TRBV18 and J is TRBJ2-6; possible D gene TRBD1, 5 bases. The CDR3 is made up of 17 amino acids. The germline gives CDR1 KGHSH, CDR2 LQKENI. Trimming removed 3 bases at V and 0 bases at J, with 12 bases between. CDR3 sequence reads: CASSPETAGSGANVLTF. Written as DNA, the CDR3 is TGTGCCAGCTCACCGGAGACAGCCGGCTCTGGGGCCAACGTCCTGACTTTC.

This clone was seen more than once but under ten times. This rearrangement joins TRBV9 to TRBJ1-5; D perhaps matches TRBD1 (5 bases). Germline assignment: CDR1 SGDLS and CDR2 YYNGEE. V was pared by 0 bases and J by 8 bases, with 15 bases between. The CDR3 spans 15 residues. This CDR3 reads CASSVGQSPGEPQHF. The CDR3 nucleotides are TGTGCCAGCAGCGTAGGACAGTCTCCCGGGGAGCCCCAGCATTTT.

This clone was counted once. This sequence joins TRBV14 and TRBJ1-1; 7 bases fit TRBD1. V shed 1 base and J 0 bases; nucleotides not matched to a gene: 8. CDR3 length: 17 residues. Germline V gene lookup returns CDR1 SGHDN and CDR2 FVKESK. CDR3 region: CASSQGRRGIMNTEAFF. In DNA, the CDR3 is TGTGCCAGCAGCCAAGGGCGCAGGGGGATAATGAACACTGAAGCTTTCTTT.

This clone was found once. The V call is TRBV5-6, the J call TRBJ1-2; 7 bases agree with TRBD1. The CDR3 is 13 amino acids. J lost 7 bases, V lost 4 bases, and 7 bases had no gene match. Germline CDR1 and CDR2: SGHDT and YYEEEE. For the CDR3, the DNA is TGTGCCAGCAGCAACGGGACAGTAACTGGCTACACCTTC. Its translation: CASSNGTVTGYTF.

The rearrangement uses TRBV9 and TRBJ2-3, with 7 bases matching TRBD2. Germline CDR1 reads SGDLS; CDR2 reads YYNGEE. J lost 5 bases, V lost 0 bases, and 3 bases had no gene match. CDR3 length: 14 amino acids. The CDR3 bases are TGTGCCAGCAGCGTAGGAGCGGGGTTAGATACGCAGTATTTT. This encodes CASSVGAGLDTQYF.

This chain joins TRBV7-3 and TRBJ2-3; D assignment may be TRBD1 or TRBD2 (5 bases each). V was clipped by 4 bases and J by 0 bases, with 5 bases between them. The CDR3 totals 13 residues. Germline CDR1 is SGHTA and CDR2 is FQGTGA. CDR3 DNA sequence: TGTGCCAGCAGCTGGGGGAGCACAGATACGCAGTATTTT. Translation: CASSWGSTDTQYF.

This rearrangement joins TRBV15 to TRBJ2-6; D is uncertain. The germline V gene encodes CDR1 LNHNV and CDR2 YYDKDF (reference sequence). This CDR3 contains 16 residues. Trimming removed 4 bases from V and 0 bases from J, with 10 bases in between. The CDR3 DNA follows: TGTGCCACCAGCAAACAAGGGATCTCTGGGGCCAACGTCCTGACTTTC. Amino acids: CATSKQGISGANVLTF.